This TCR beta chain stems from a study of identical twins. Overall study results and limits: Models, which agreed with sharing between unrelated individuals, nonetheless underestimated the out-of-frame TCR alpha sharing seen in monozygotic twins.

V shed 6 bases, J shed 4 bases, and the junction held 4 bases outside the gene matches. Looked up from germline, CDR1 is SNHLY and CDR2 is FYNNEI. CDR3 length: 14 amino acids. MiXCR, run by TCRdb on the 5' RACE reads, gives a single entry per CDR3 protein. The sample contains fewer than 650,000 distinct CDR3 sequences, 9.6% of which appear only once. A remark on this clonotype: Its cognate antigen is unknown.

Healthy Caucasians provided all donations. These data also featured in a second study, about yellow fever vaccine responses in identical twins.

The chain uses TRBV2 and TRBJ2-2, with 8 bases matching TRBD2. Sequencing was done on a sample of PBMCs. This TCR was sampled from a woman aged 18 to 35 in good health. CDR3 nucleotides: TGTGCCAGCAGAACTAGCGGTGTCACCGGGGAGCTGTTTTTT. This encodes CASRTSGVTGELFF.